Presented here are 4 T cell receptor beta chains from one specimen sequenced in a study of T cells of healthy individuals. TCRdb reanalysed the 5' RACE reads using MiXCR and keeps one entry per CDR3 protein. The sample holds 85,000 to 100,000 distinct CDR3 sequences, approximately 18% seen once. These receptors originate from a human donor in good health.

CDR3 in DNA: TGCAGTGCTGCCAGACTAGCGGAAACTTACAATGAGCAGTTCTTC. This translates into CSAARLAETYNEQFF. The chain is built from TRBV20-1 and TRBJ2-1, with TRBD2 identical over 9 bases. Germline CDR1 reads DFQATT; CDR2 reads SNEGSKA (reference sequence). With 5 bases clipped from V and 4 bases from J, the junction kept 9 bases outside the gene matches. The CDR3 runs to 15 residues.

The chain joins TRBV7-9 to TRBJ1-1; D is ambiguous. The V and J ends lost 10 bases and 6 bases respectively, with 6 bases between them. Germline V lookup: CDR1 SEHNR, CDR2 FQNEAQ (reference sequence). The CDR3 runs 9 residues. The CDR3 sequence is CANRAEAFF. Written as DNA, the CDR3 is TGTGCCAACCGAGCTGAAGCTTTCTTT.

This clonotype showed up just a few times. The chain joins TRBV27 to TRBJ2-1; D uncertain. The ends were cut back, 0 bases at V and 0 bases at J, with 15 bases in the middle. The CDR3 covers 18 residues. Germline CDR1 and CDR2: MNHEY and SMNVEV (reference sequence). CDR3 nucleotide sequence: TGTGCCAGCAGTTTATCTGGCGGACGGATATACTCCTACAATGAGCAGTTCTTC. Its translation: CASSLSGGRIYSYNEQFF.

The gene calls are TRBV9 and TRBJ2-1, with 8 bases aligning to TRBD2. The length of the CDR3 is 15 residues. J was trimmed by 11 bases and V by 0 bases; bases with no gene match: 10. The germline gives CDR1 SGDLS, CDR2 YYNGEE. The CDR3 region is CASSVGDGRARKQFF. Here the CDR3 DNA reads TGTGCCAGCAGCGTAGGGGACGGGAGGGCCCGTAAGCAGTTCTTC.